This TCR beta chain was identified in a study of shared clonotypes between healthy human individuals. This CDR3 is built from 16 residues. Germline CDR1 and CDR2: SEHNR and FQNEAQ (reference sequence). The J segment lost 3 bases and the V segment lost 5 bases, leaving 12 bases of the junction unmatched. Sequenced by immunoSEQ multiplex PCR; TCRdb stores in-frame clones only, minus some. Among some 1,100,000 clones listed, around three quarters were seen once. The receptor was derived from a man aged 18 to 30 in good health. Some clones in this sample may be carry-over from other donors' samples. The chain joins TRBV7-9 to TRBJ2-7; 8 nucleotides line up with TRBD2. Specimen: memory CD4+ T cells from PBMCs. Subset specified: CD45RA-negative fraction. DNA for the CDR3: TGTGCCAGCAGCCCTCGGGGCGGGAGGCCCAACTACGAGCAGTACTTC. As protein: CASSPRGGRPNYEQYF.